What follows are 26 T cell receptor beta chains derived from one specimen sequenced in a study of cytomegalovirus exposure and HLA in healthy donors. PCR was performed using 60 Vbeta and 13 Jbeta primers. TCRdb keeps only in-frame clones here, not all; method: immunoSEQ multiplex PCR. Here the sample spans around 140,000 clones, about three quarters being singletons. Sequencing was performed on PBMCs. These receptors came from a female donor in good health and CMV-seropositive.

This chain connects TRBV6-5 to TRBJ1-2; D gene uncertain. The CDR3 extends over 11 amino acids. The V end lost 8 bases, the J end lost 8 bases, and 12 bases lay between the germline ends. Germline V gene sequence: CDR1 MNHEY, CDR2 SVGAGI. The CDR3 DNA reads as TGTGCCAGCGGGTTCGGGTACGGCTACACCTTC. Translation gives CASGFGYGYTF.

CDR3 coding DNA: TGTGCCTGGACCACAGGGACTACCACCAATGAGCAGTTCTTC. Its translation is CAWTTGTTTNEQFF. J is TRBJ2-1 and V is TRBV30; tentative D call: TRBD2 (7 bases). The germline V gene has CDR1 GTSNPN and CDR2 SVGIG (reference sequence). This CDR3 is 14 amino acids long. Trimming pared 4 bases from V and 6 bases from J, leaving 16 bases between. Combining the CDR3 with reference TRBV30 and TRBJ2-1 gives the whole variable domain SQTIHQWPATLVQPVGSPLSLECTVEGTSNPNLYWYRQAAGRGLQLLFYSVGIGQISSEVPQNLSASRPQDRQFILSSKKLLLSDSGFYLCAWTTGTTTNEQFFGPGTRLTVL.

The rearrangement joins TRBV5-1 to TRBJ1-3, with D maybe TRBD1 (6 bases). Germline V lookup: CDR1 SGHRS, CDR2 YFSETQ. V was trimmed by 0 bases and J by 4 bases, leaving 11 bases between them. The CDR3 extends over 15 amino acids. In DNA form, the CDR3 reads TGCGCCAGCAGCTTGGTCGGGGGGCCAGGAAACACCATATATTTT. It encodes CASSLVGGPGNTIYF.

The gene calls are TRBV28 and TRBJ1-2; no firm D call. Trimming removed 3 bases at V and 8 bases at J, with 13 bases between. Germline V gene sequence: CDR1 MDHEN, CDR2 SYDVKM. There are 13 residues in the CDR3. CDR3 protein: CASSLLLLRGYTF. CDR3 DNA: TGTGCCAGCAGTTTGTTACTCCTTCGCGGCTACACCTTC.

A word on this clone: The same CDR3 also results from other DNA sequences found in this sample. This rearrangement joins TRBV6-1 to TRBJ1-6, with D uncertain. Trimming left V 8 bases short and J 0 bases short, with 8 bases between. CDR3 length: 14 amino acids. Germline V CDR1 and CDR2: MNHNS, SASEGT. CDR3 nucleotide sequence: TGTGCCAGCGGCCGAAGCTCCTATAATTCACCCCTCCACTTT. This translates into CASGRSSYNSPLHF.

The chain combines TRBV6-1 with TRBJ2-5, with unresolved D. Germline-derived CDR1 and CDR2 are MNHNS and SASEGT. Trimming cost V 3 bases and J 7 bases, with 12 bases left between them. The CDR3 is made up of 13 amino acids. The CDR3 sequence: CASSDMEKVTQYF. The CDR3 bases are TGTGCCAGCAGTGACATGGAGAAAGTGACCCAGTACTTC.

The chain combines TRBV7-2 with TRBJ2-5; 7 nucleotides agree with TRBD2. The V and J ends lost 3 bases and 5 bases, in that order; junction bases with no gene match: 6. The CDR3 consists of 14 residues. Germline CDR1 and CDR2: SGHTA and FQGNSA. The chain's CDR3 is CASSFSSGGETQYF. CDR3 DNA sequence: TGTGCCAGCAGCTTCTCTAGCGGAGGGGAGACCCAGTACTTC.

This clone was observed once. This chain connects TRBV5-4 to TRBJ1-2; 10 bases are a match to TRBD1. The CDR3 has 17 residues. The trim removed 0 bases at V and 4 bases at J, leaving 9 bases unmatched. The germline V gene has CDR1 SGHNT and CDR2 YYREEE (reference sequence). CDR3: CASSLGDRGGVGYGYTF. The CDR3 bases are TGTGCCAGCAGCTTGGGGGACAGGGGAGGCGTGGGCTATGGCTACACCTTC.

The chain is built from TRBV5-6 and TRBJ2-3; unclear D gene. The CDR3 consists of 12 residues. The V end lost 1 base, the J end lost 5 bases, and 5 bases lay between the germline ends. Germline CDR1 and CDR2: SGHDT and YYEEEE. CDR3 amino acids: CASSLFLDTQYF. As DNA, the CDR3 is TGTGCCAGCAGCTTGTTTCTAGATACGCAGTATTTT.

V usage is TRBV27 and J usage is TRBJ2-5, with D tentatively TRBD1 (5 bases). The DNA end favors TRBJ2-7, so the J call may be wrong. Germline V gene data show CDR1 as MNHEY and CDR2 as SMNVEV (reference sequence). The CDR3 contains 13 residues. CDR3 sequence reads: CASSQGDSYEQYF. The CDR3 DNA follows: TGTGCCAGCAGTCAGGGCGACTCCTACGAGCAGTACTTC.

The chain links TRBV2 to TRBJ2-3; the match to TRBD2 covers 9 bases. The length of the CDR3 is 14 residues. Germline values: CDR1 SNHLY, CDR2 FYNNEI. The J segment lost 2 bases and the V segment lost 11 bases, leaving 8 bases of the junction unmatched. The CDR3 sequence: CASWRGGPTDTQYF. The DNA for the CDR3 is TGTGCCTCGTGGCGGGGGGGCCCCACAGATACGCAGTATTTT.

The J gene is TRBJ2-3, the V gene TRBV9, with 8 bases aligning to TRBD1. Trimming at V came to 4 bases and at J to 4 bases, leaving 11 bases not matched to a gene. The CDR3 loop spans 16 amino acids. CDR1 is SGDLS, CDR2 YYNGEE, per germline. CDR3 in amino acids: CASSSGQGGFADTQYF. The CDR3, as DNA: TGTGCCAGCAGCTCAGGACAGGGTGGGTTCGCAGATACGCAGTATTTT.

This chain joins TRBV7-3 and TRBJ1-1; D is unresolved. V lost 5 bases, J lost 2 bases, and 12 bases lay in between. The CDR3 sequence is 14 residues long. Germline lookup yields CDR1 SGHTA and CDR2 FQGTGA. CDR3 protein: CASSPGLGNTEAFF. CDR3 DNA: TGTGCCAGCAGCCCCGGACTCGGAAACACTGAAGCTTTCTTT.

The chain is built from TRBV5-1 and TRBJ1-1; TRBD1 aligns across 7 bases. Trimming at V came to 1 base and at J to 4 bases, leaving 4 bases not matched to a gene. This CDR3 region has 14 residues. Per the germline V gene, CDR1 is SGHRS and CDR2 is YFSETQ. The CDR3, as DNA: TGCGCCAGCAGCTTGATGACAGGGTCCACTGAAGCTTTCTTT. Its protein product is CASSLMTGSTEAFF.

The chain joins TRBV6-6 to TRBJ2-4; the match to TRBD1 covers 9 bases. The CDR3 totals 13 residues. With V trimmed by 6 bases and J by 8 bases, 5 bases remained unmatched. The germline CDR1 and CDR2 sequences are MNHNY and SVGAGI (reference sequence). The DNA for the CDR3 is TGTGCCAGCAGGGGGACAGGGAGGGACATTCAGTACTTC. It yields the protein CASRGTGRDIQYF.

The gene calls are TRBV5-1 and TRBJ1-1, with 10 bases that match TRBD1. CDR1 and CDR2 from the germline V gene are SGHRS and YFSETQ. There are 15 residues in the CDR3. The J segment lost 6 bases and the V segment lost 2 bases, leaving 7 bases of the junction unmatched. Here the CDR3 reads CASSFVDRGQSEAFF. The CDR3 DNA is TGCGCCAGCAGCTTTGTTGACAGGGGGCAATCTGAAGCTTTCTTT.

V and J are TRBV9 and TRBJ1-6; no definite D call. Trimming took off 2 bases at V and 9 bases at J, with 18 bases between the two ends. In germline, CDR1 is SGDLS, CDR2 YYNGEE. This CDR3 contains 16 residues. The CDR3 nucleotides read TGTGCCAGCAGCGTGACCGACTCGGGGTTTGGTTCACCCCTCCACTTT. It is translated as CASSVTDSGFGSPLHF.

This clone counts as medium-sized. This sequence joins TRBV6-1 and TRBJ2-7; possible D gene TRBD2, 5 bases. CDR1 and CDR2 (germline): MNHNS, SASEGT. CDR3 length equals 14 residues. V lost 7 bases and J lost 3, with 16 bases in between. The chain's CDR3 is CASKQKRGIYEQYF. The CDR3 DNA reads as TGTGCCAGCAAGCAAAAACGGGGAATCTACGAGCAGTACTTC.

This rearrangement joins TRBV28 to TRBJ1-5; D not resolved. V was shortened by 6 bases and J by 3 bases, with 15 bases between the two germline ends. There are 15 residues in the CDR3. Germline-derived CDR1 and CDR2 are MDHEN and SYDVKM. CDR3 in amino acids: CASSFEALNNQPQHF. DNA for the CDR3: TGTGCCAGCAGCTTCGAGGCCCTAAACAATCAGCCCCAGCATTTT.

The chain carries TRBV5-1 and TRBJ2-3; tentatively, D is TRBD1 (6 bases). The CDR3 covers 15 residues. V was pared by 3 bases and J by 3 bases, with 14 bases between. In germline, CDR1 is SGHRS, CDR2 YFSETQ. CDR3 nucleotide sequence: TGCGCCAGCAGCTCGCAGGGGCTGGATACAGATACGCAGTATTTT. It encodes CASSSQGLDTDTQYF.

This clone was counted a single time. V is TRBV4-1 and J is TRBJ2-1; no definite D call. Trimming removed 1 base at V and 2 bases at J, with 9 bases between. CDR3 size: 15 residues. Germline CDR1 MGHRA, CDR2 YSYEKL. The CDR3 DNA follows: TGCGCCAGCAGCCAAGGCGGTGAGGCCTACAATGAGCAGTTCTTC. Protein product: CASSQGGEAYNEQFF.

CDR3 DNA sequence: TGTGCCAGTAGGGACAGGGAAAATGAAAAACTGTTTTTT. Its protein product is CASRDRENEKLFF. The chain couples TRBV2 to TRBJ1-4, with 9 positions matching TRBD1. Trimming removed 9 bases from V and 5 bases from J; junction bases left unmatched: 4. The CDR3 contains 13 residues. CDR1 is SNHLY and CDR2 is FYNNEI in the germline V gene. Full variable domain (remainder filled in from reference TRBV2 and TRBJ1-4): EPEVTQTPSHQVTQMGQEVILRCVPISNHLYFYWYRQILGQKVEFLVSFYNNEISEKSEIFDDQFSVERPDGSNFTLKIRSTKLEDSAMYFCASRDRENEKLFFGSGTQLSVL.

The chain links TRBV11-1 to TRBJ2-5, with D possibly matching TRBD2 (6 bases). This CDR3 is 13 amino acids long. The germline CDR1 and CDR2 sequences are SGHAT and FQDESV (reference sequence). The germline V and J ends were trimmed by 5 bases and 5 bases, with 12 bases remaining between them. CDR3 bases: TGTGCCAGCAGCGCGGGTCTAGCGGAGACCCAGTACTTC. Its protein product is CASSAGLAETQYF.

This sequence joins TRBV11-3 and TRBJ1-1, with TRBD1 as a possible D gene (6 bases). CDR1 and CDR2 from the germline V gene are SGHNT and YENEEA. Trimming shortened V by 3 bases and J by 2 bases, and 10 bases separated the two germline ends. The CDR3 has 14 amino acids. The CDR3 nucleotides read TGTGCCAGCAGCTTGGCAGGGGTAAACACTGAAGCTTTCTTT. It codes for CASSLAGVNTEAFF. Together with reference TRBV11-3 and TRBJ1-1, the CDR3 gives the full variable domain: EAGVVQSPRYKIIEKKQPVAFWCNPISGHNTLYWYLQNLGQGPELLIRYENEEAVDDSQLPKDRFSAERLKGVDSTLKIQPAELGDSAVYLCASSLAGVNTEAFFGQGTRLTVV.

This chain links TRBV19 with TRBJ1-1; D not certain. The germline V gene encodes CDR1 LNHDA and CDR2 SQIVND (reference sequence). The V and J ends lost 4 bases and 0 bases respectively, with 15 bases between them. The CDR3 sequence is 16 residues long. Written as DNA, the CDR3 is TGTGCCAGTAGTACCGACCTGACTGGAATGAACACTGAAGCTTTCTTT. It encodes CASSTDLTGMNTEAFF.

This chain joins TRBV25-1 and TRBJ1-5; the D gene is possibly TRBD1 (6 bases). V was clipped by 4 bases and J by 2 bases, with 15 bases between them. The CDR3 runs 16 residues. In germline, CDR1 is MGHDK, CDR2 SYGVNS. CDR3 residues: CASSGSQGIRNQPQHF. Written as DNA, the CDR3 is TGTGCCAGCAGTGGATCACAGGGAATTCGCAATCAGCCCCAGCATTTT.